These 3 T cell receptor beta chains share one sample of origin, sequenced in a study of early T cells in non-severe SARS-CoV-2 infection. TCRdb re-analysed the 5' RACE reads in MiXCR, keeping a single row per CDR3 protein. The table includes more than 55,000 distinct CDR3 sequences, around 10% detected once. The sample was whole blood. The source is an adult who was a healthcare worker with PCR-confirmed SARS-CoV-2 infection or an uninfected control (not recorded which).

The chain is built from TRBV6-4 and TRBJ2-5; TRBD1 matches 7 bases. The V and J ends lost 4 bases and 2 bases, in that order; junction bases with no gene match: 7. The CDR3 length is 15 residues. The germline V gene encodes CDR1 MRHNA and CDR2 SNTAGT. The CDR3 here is CASSVPGQSQETQYF. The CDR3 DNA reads TGTGCCAGCAGTGTACCGGGACAGAGTCAAGAGACCCAGTACTTC.

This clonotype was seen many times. The CDR3 DNA reads as TGTGCCAGCAGCAAGAGGAGCGGGCGGGATCGAGAGACCCAGTACTTC. It specifies CASSKRSGRDRETQYF. This chain links TRBV5-4 with TRBJ2-5; perhaps TRBD2 as D (6 bases). CDR3 length equals 16 residues. V lost 4 bases and J 4 bases, leaving 20 bases between the germline ends. Germline CDR1 reads SGHNT; CDR2 reads YYREEE (reference sequence).

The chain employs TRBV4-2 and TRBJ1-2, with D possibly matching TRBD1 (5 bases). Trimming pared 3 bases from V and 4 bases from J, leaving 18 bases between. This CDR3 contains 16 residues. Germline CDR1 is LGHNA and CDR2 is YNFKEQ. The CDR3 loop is CASSQDTGTWIYGYTF. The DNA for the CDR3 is TGTGCCAGCAGCCAGGATACCGGGACCTGGATCTATGGCTACACCTTC.